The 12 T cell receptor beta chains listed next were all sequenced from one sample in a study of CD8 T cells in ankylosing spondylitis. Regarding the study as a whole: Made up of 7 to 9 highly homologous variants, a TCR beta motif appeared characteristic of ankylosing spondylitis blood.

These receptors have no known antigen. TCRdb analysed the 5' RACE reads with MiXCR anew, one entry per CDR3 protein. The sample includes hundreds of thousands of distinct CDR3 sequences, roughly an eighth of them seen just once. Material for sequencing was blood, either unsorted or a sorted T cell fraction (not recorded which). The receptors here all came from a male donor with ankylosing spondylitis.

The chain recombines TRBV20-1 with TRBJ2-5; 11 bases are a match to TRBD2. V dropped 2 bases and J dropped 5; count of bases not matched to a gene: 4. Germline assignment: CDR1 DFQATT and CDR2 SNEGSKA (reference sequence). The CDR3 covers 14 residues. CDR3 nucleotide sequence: TGCAGTGCTAGACAACTAGCGGGAGCGGAGACCCAGTACTTC. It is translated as CSARQLAGAETQYF.

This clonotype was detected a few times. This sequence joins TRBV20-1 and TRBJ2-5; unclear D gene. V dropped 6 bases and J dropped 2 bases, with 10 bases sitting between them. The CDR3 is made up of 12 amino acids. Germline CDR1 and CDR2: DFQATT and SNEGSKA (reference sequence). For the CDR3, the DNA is TGCAGTGCCCCCGAACGGCAAGAGACCCAGTACTTC. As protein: CSAPERQETQYF.

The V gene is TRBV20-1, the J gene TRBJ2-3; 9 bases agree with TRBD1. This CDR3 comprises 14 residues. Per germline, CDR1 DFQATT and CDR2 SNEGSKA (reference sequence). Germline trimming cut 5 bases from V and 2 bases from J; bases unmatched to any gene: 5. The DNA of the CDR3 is TGCAGTGCTTATGGGACAGGGATCACAGATACGCAGTATTTT. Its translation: CSAYGTGITDTQYF.

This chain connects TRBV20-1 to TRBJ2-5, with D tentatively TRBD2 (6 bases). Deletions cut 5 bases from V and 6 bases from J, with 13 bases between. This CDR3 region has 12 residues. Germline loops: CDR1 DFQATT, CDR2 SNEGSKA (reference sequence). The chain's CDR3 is CSAATTSQTQYF. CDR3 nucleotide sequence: TGCAGTGCTGCCACGACTAGTCAGACCCAGTACTTC.

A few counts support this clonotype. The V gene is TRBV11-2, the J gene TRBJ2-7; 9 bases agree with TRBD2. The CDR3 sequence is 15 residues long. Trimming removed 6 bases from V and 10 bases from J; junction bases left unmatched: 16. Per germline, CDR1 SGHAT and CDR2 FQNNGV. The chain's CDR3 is CASRRPGTSFLEQYF. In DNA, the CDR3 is TGTGCCAGCAGACGACCCGGGACTAGCTTCCTCGAACAGTACTTC.

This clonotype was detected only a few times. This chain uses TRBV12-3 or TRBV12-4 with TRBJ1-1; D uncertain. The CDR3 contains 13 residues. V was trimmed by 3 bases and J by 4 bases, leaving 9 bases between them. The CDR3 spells CASSFEGGTEAFF. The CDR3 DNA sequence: TGTGCCAGCAGTTTCGAGGGAGGCACTGAAGCTTTCTTT.

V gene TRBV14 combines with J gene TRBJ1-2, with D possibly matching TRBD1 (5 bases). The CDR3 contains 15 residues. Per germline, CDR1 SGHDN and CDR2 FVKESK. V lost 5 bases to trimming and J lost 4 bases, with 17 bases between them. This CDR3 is CASSELGLGGYGYTF. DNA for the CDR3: TGTGCCAGCAGCGAACTGGGACTAGGAGGCTATGGCTACACCTTC.

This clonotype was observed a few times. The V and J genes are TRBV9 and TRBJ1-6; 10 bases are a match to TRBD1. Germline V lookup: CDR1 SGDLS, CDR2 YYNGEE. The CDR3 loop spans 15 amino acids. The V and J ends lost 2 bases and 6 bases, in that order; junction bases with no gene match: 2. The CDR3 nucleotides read TGTGCCAGCAGCGTGGGACAGGGGCCTAATTCACCCCTCCACTTT. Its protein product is CASSVGQGPNSPLHF.

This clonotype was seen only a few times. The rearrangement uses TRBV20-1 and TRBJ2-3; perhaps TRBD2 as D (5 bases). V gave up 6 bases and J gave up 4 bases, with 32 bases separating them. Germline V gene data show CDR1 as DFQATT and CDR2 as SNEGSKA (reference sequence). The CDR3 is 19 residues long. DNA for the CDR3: TGCAGTGCCCCACTGGCCGGGAAGAATCAATACACTCTCCCAGATACGCAGTATTTT. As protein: CSAPLAGKNQYTLPDTQYF.

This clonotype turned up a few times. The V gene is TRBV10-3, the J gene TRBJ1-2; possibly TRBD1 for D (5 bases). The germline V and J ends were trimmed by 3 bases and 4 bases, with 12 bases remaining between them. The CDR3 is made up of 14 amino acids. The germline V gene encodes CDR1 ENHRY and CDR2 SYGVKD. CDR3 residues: CAISDGQGPYGYTF. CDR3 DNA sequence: TGTGCCATCAGTGATGGACAAGGCCCCTATGGCTACACCTTC.

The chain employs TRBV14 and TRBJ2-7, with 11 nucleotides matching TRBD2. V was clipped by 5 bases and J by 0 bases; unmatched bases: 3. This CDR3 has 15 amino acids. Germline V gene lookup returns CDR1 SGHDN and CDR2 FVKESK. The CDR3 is CASSGGLAVSYEQYF. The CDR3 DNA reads TGTGCCAGCAGCGGGGGACTAGCGGTCTCCTACGAGCAGTACTTC.

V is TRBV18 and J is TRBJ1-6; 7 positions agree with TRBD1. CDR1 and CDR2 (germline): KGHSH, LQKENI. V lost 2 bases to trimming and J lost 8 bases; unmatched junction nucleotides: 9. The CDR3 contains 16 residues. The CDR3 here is CASSPSRAQGYSPLHF. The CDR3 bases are TGTGCCAGCTCACCAAGTCGAGCACAGGGGTATTCACCCCTCCACTTT.